The rows below give T cell receptor beta chains drawn from one sample of a study of shared clonotypes between healthy human individuals. Some clones are missing from TCRdb's copy, which holds only in-frame ones; the method was immunoSEQ multiplex PCR. The repertoire consists of 97,000 or so clones, with 40% to 55% occurring once and the leading ten covering roughly 15%. The sample was PBMCs. Every receptor here comes from a woman aged 35 to 49 in good health. Some clones in this sample may be carry-over from other donors' samples. Both conserved end residues are part of each CDR3. A D gene is named only where the DNA matches it firmly. Only part of the rows carry a size: once, few, many, or a class if the clone is expanded.

>NA|TRBJ2-5|few|TRBV28
TGTGCCAGCGCCGGGTCCAGGGTCTGGGAGACCCAGTACTTC
CASAGSRVWETQYF
>NA|TRBJ2-1|NA|TRBV18
TGTGCCAGCTCACCACCTTTATTACAACAATCCAATGAGCAGTTCTTC
CASSPPLLQQSNEQFF
>TRBD2|TRBJ2-3|many|TRBV6-5
TGTGCCAGCAGACATAGCGGGAGGTCCCCAGATACGCAGTATTTT
CASRHSGRSPDTQYF
>NA|TRBJ1-1|once|TRBV4-3
TGCGCCAGCAGCCAAGGAACCCAAGCTTTCTTT
CASSQGTQAFF
>NA|TRBJ2-1|NA|TRBV5-1
TGCGCCAGCAGCTTGGCGGAGTTGGGCGGGAATGAGCAGTTCTTC
CASSLAELGGNEQFF
>NA|TRBJ2-7|NA|TRBV2
TGTGCCAGCAGTGAGGAGGGGGTCTCCTACGAGCAGTACTTC
CASSEEGVSYEQYF
>TRBD1|TRBJ2-7|few|TRBV5-1
TGCGCCAGCAGGGACAGGGTCTACGAGCAGTACTTC
CASRDRVYEQYF
>TRBD2|TRBJ2-5|NA|TRBV28
TGTGCCAGCAGAATGACTAGCGGGAGTTGGGAGACCCAGTACTTC
CASRMTSGSWETQYF
>NA|TRBJ1-4|NA|TRBV5-6
TGTGCCAGCAGCTCCCGACATAGGAGAGAAAAACTGTTTTTT
CASSSRHRREKLFF
>TRBD2|TRBJ2-7|many|TRBV14
TGTGCCAGCAGCCGGGGACGGGGGGGAACCTACGAGCAGTACTTC
CASSRGRGGTYEQYF
>NA|TRBJ1-4|NA|TRBV30
TGTGCCTGGAGTGTTAATGAAAAACTGTTTTTT
CAWSVNEKLFF
>NA|TRBJ2-5|few|TRBV30
TGTGCCTGGAGTGGCCTAGCGTCAGAGACCCAGTACTTC
CAWSGLASETQYF
>NA|TRBJ1-3|NA|TRBV5-4
TGTGCCAGCAGGAAAAGAGAATCGGGGGTAGGAAACACCATATATTTT
CASRKRESGVGNTIYF
>NA|TRBJ1-2|NA|TRBV28
TGTGCCAACAGTAGGTCTCCCTATGGCTACACCTTC
CANSRSPYGYTF
>NA|TRBJ2-7|once|TRBV6-6
TGTGCCAGCAGTTACTCGATAGCGCAGGGCTACGAGCAGTACTTC
CASSYSIAQGYEQYF
>NA|TRBJ1-1|NA|TRBV28
TGTGCCAGCAGTTTAATCCCCACCGGGCAACGTGGAGCTTTCTTT
CASSLIPTGQRGAFF
>NA|TRBJ2-2|NA|TRBV30
TGTGCCTGGAGTGTTTGGGGTACCGGAGAGCTGTTTTTT
CAWSVWGTGELFF
>TRBD1|TRBJ1-6|once|TRBV30
TGTGCCTGGAGTGTCTCGGGACAGGGAGTTTCACCCCTCCACTTT
CAWSVSGQGVSPLHF
>TRBD2|TRBJ2-1|NA|TRBV5-1
TGCGCCAGCAGCTTGGGGCTAGCGGATGGGAATGAGCAGTTCTTC
CASSLGLADGNEQFF
>NA|TRBJ2-7|NA|TRBV27
TGTGCCAGCAGTCTTAAAGAGGGCTACGAGCAGTACTTC
CASSLKEGYEQYF
>NA|TRBJ2-5|NA|TRBV29-1
TGCAGCGTTGCGGGGTGGGAGACCCAGTACTTC
CSVAGWETQYF
>NA|TRBJ1-1|many|TRBV19
TGTGCCAGTAGTATAGCGGGTGCAGTGAACACTGAAGCTTTCTTT
CASSIAGAVNTEAFF
>NA|TRBJ2-2|many|TRBV27
TGTGCCAGCAGTTTTAGCCCGAACACCGGGGAGCTGTTTTTT
CASSFSPNTGELFF
>TRBD2|TRBJ2-1|many|TRBV2
TGTGCCAGCAGCGACAGGAGCGGGGGCTACAATGAGCAGTTCTTC
CASSDRSGGYNEQFF
>NA|TRBJ2-7|few|TRBV7-9
TGTGCCAGCCAGGGAGGAGGGATCTACGAGCAGTACTTC
CASQGGGIYEQYF
>NA|TRBJ2-7|many|TRBV30
TGTGCCTGGAGTGTCCCGGAGGCCTACGAGCAGTACTTC
CAWSVPEAYEQYF
>NA|TRBJ1-1|NA|TRBV4-1
TGCGCCAGCAGCCAAGAAGCTAGCTGGGCATCGAACACTGAAGCTTTCTTT
CASSQEASWASNTEAFF
>NA|TRBJ1-6|NA|TRBV30
TGTGCCTGGAGCGAAGCAGTGGACAGTTATAATTCACCCCTCCACTTT
CAWSEAVDSYNSPLHF
>NA|TRBJ1-2|few|TRBV25-1
TGTGCCAGCAGTGCGGGGAGTAACTATGGCTACACCTTC
CASSAGSNYGYTF
>TRBD1|TRBJ1-2|NA|TRBV7-9
TGTGCCAGCAGCTCCTACGCAGGGGGCAGTGGCTACACCTTC
CASSSYAGGSGYTF
>NA|TRBJ2-1|once|TRBV7-9
TGTGCCAGCAGCCGGAGTTCGGGCATTACCTACAATGAGCAGTTCTTC
CASSRSSGITYNEQFF
>TRBD2|TRBJ2-3|few|TRBV2
TGTGCCAGCGGTGCAGGATTGGCGGGAGGGGATACGCAGTATTTT
CASGAGLAGGDTQYF
>NA|TRBJ2-3|NA|TRBV27
TGTGCCAGCAGTTCGACAGCCCCCACCGAGCCGCAGTATTTT
CASSSTAPTEPQYF
>TRBD2|TRBJ2-1|NA|TRBV18
TGTGCCAGCTCACTGGCAGCGGGACTGGCCTACAATGAGCAGTTCTTC
CASSLAAGLAYNEQFF
>TRBD1|TRBJ2-7|many|TRBV9
TGTGCCAGCAGCGCCGCAGGGGGTTCTTCGAACGAGCAGTACTTC
CASSAAGGSSNEQYF
>NA|TRBJ1-1|NA|TRBV7-2
TGTGCCAGCAGCTCCTATGGGCCGAGGACTGAAGCTTTCTTT
CASSSYGPRTEAFF
>TRBD1|TRBJ2-1|NA|TRBV6-1
TGTGCCACCCAACAGGGGCCGAGCTCCTACAATGAGCAGTTCTTC
CATQQGPSSYNEQFF
>NA|TRBJ2-7|NA|TRBV25-1
TGTGCCAGCAGTGAGTCCGGACACGAGCAGTACTTC
CASSESGHEQYF
>TRBD2|TRBJ2-5|NA|TRBV30
TGTGCCTGGAGTACCGGACTAGCGGGAGGAGCAGAGACCCAGTACTTC
CAWSTGLAGGAETQYF
>TRBD1|TRBJ2-7|NA|TRBV6-5
TGTGCCAGCAGTTACTCGACAGGGGGCTGGGACGAGCAGTACTTC
CASSYSTGGWDEQYF
>TRBD2|TRBJ2-1|many|TRBV10-3
TGTGCCATCACCCCGGGACTAGGGTGGAATGAGCAGTTCTTC
CAITPGLGWNEQFF
>NA|TRBJ2-3|many|TRBV28
TGTGCCAGCAGTTTGAGTTTTGGGTCTCCCACAGATACGCAGTATTTT
CASSLSFGSPTDTQYF
>TRBD2|TRBJ2-5|NA|TRBV4-1
TGCGCCAGCAGCCAGGGACTAGTCGAGGGGACGGAGACCCAGTACTTC
CASSQGLVEGTETQYF
>TRBD1|TRBJ2-5|NA|TRBV6-1
TGTGCCAGCAGTTGGGACAGGGGACAAGAGACCCAGTACTTC
CASSWDRGQETQYF